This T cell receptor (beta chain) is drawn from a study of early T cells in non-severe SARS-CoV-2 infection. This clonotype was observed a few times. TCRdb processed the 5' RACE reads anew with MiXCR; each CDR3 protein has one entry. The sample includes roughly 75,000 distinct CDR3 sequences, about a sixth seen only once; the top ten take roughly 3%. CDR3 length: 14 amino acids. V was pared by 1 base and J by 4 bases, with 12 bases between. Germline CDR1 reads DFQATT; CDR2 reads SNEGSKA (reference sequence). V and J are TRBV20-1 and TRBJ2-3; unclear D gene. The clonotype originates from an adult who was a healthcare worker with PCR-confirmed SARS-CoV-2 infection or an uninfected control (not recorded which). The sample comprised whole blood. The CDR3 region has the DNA TGCAGTGCTAGAGGGGTAGAAGGGCCAGATACGCAGTATTTT. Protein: CSARGVEGPDTQYF.